This is a list of T cell receptor beta chains from one sample in a study of OX40 agonist ivuxolimab in advanced cancers. Assay: immunoSEQ multiplex PCR; the TCRdb copy retains only in-frame clones and omits some. This table holds 8,000 to 9,500 clones, nearly 90% found once. The specimen comprised CD4+ or CD8+ T cells sorted from blood, sampled in a trial of the OX40 agonist ivuxolimab. The receptors here all came from an adult with an advanced solid tumor such as melanoma, head and neck, liver or kidney cancer. CDR3s include the opening cysteine and the closing phenylalanine or tryptophan. D genes are given only for firm matches. A row's size may be missing; if present it is once, few, many or a size class.

cdr3_length	v_call	d_call	clone_size	j_call	cdr3_nt	cdr3_aa
14	TRBV9	NA	NA	TRBJ1-3	TGTGCCAGCAGCGTAGCCCCCCCTGGAAACACCATATATTTT	CASSVAPPGNTIYF
17	TRBV19	NA	NA	TRBJ1-4	TGTGCCAGTAGTCGTAGGAGGGGCCAGGCAACTAATGAAAAACTGTTTTTT	CASSRRRGQATNEKLFF
14	TRBV27	NA	NA	TRBJ2-3	TGTGCCAGCAGTCTCCCCAGCGCGACAGATACGCAGTATTTT	CASSLPSATDTQYF
11	TRBV2	NA	NA	TRBJ1-1	TGTGCCAGTAAGGTGAACACTGAAGCTTTCTTT	CASKVNTEAFF
14	TRBV7-8	NA	NA	TRBJ2-7	TGTGCCAGCAGCGGCCGGGACGACTCCTACGAGCAGTACTTC	CASSGRDDSYEQYF
13	TRBV6-6	NA	NA	TRBJ1-2	TGTGCCAGCAGTTACGGCCTAGTCTATGGCTACACCTTC	CASSYGLVYGYTF
19	TRBV7-9	TRBD2	NA	TRBJ2-1	TGTGCCAGCAGCTTAAGGCTTTCTAGCGGAGGGCAGGGCGGCAATGAGCAGTTCTTC	CASSLRLSSGGQGGNEQFF
14	TRBV7-2	TRBD1	NA	TRBJ2-1	TGTGCCAGCAGCCCCGCGGGACAGGGTAATGAGCAGTTCTTC	CASSPAGQGNEQFF
16	TRBV7-3	TRBD2	NA	TRBJ2-1	TGTGCCAGCAGCCAGGATGTAGCGGGAGCTAACAATGAGCAGTTCTTC	CASSQDVAGANNEQFF
14	TRBV6-5	TRBD2	NA	TRBJ2-1	TGTGCCACTACAATAGCGGGAGGCCTCAATGAGCAGTTCTTC	CATTIAGGLNEQFF
15	TRBV7-9	NA	NA	TRBJ2-1	TGTGCCAGCAGCACTTCCTTGAGCTCCTACAATGAGCAGTTCTTC	CASSTSLSSYNEQFF
14	TRBV5-1	NA	NA	TRBJ2-1	TGCGCCAGCAGCTTGGCCAGCGAAGACAATGAGCAGTTCTTC	CASSLASEDNEQFF
15	TRBV7-8	TRBD1	NA	TRBJ1-3	TGTGCCAGCAGCTTTACCGGACAGGGAGGAAACACCATATATTTT	CASSFTGQGGNTIYF
15	TRBV6-1	NA	NA	TRBJ1-5	TGTGCCAGCAGTGAAGTGGGTGGGGGCAATCAGCCCCAGCATTTT	CASSEVGGGNQPQHF
15	TRBV5-1	TRBD2	NA	TRBJ2-1	TGCGCCAGCAGTCTGGGACTAGCGGGTAACAATGAGCAGTTCTTC	CASSLGLAGNNEQFF
14	TRBV11-3	TRBD1	NA	TRBJ1-1	TGTGCCAGCAGCTTTGTTGGGGGACAGGTTCAAGCTTTCTTT	CASSFVGGQVQAFF
15	TRBV5-1	NA	NA	TRBJ2-2	TGCGCCAGCAGCTTGGCCATGGGGGACACCGGGGAGCTGTTTTTT	CASSLAMGDTGELFF
14	TRBV5-1	NA	NA	TRBJ1-1	TGCGCCAGCAGCTCGGGAGGGCCGAACACTGAAGCTTTCTTT	CASSSGGPNTEAFF
14	TRBV4-3	NA	once	TRBJ2-7	TGCGCCAGCAGCCAAGACAACAGGGAATCCGAGCAGTACTTC	CASSQDNRESEQYF
12	TRBV6-6	NA	NA	TRBJ2-1	TGTGCCAGCAGTTGGGCGGGCAATGAGCAGTTCTTC	CASSWAGNEQFF
12	TRBV7-9	NA	NA	TRBJ1-2	TGTGCCAGCAGCCCTTCTAACTATGGCTACACCTTC	CASSPSNYGYTF
13	TRBV29-1	NA	NA	TRBJ1-2	TGCAGCGTCGTAAGGGGGGGCCCGAGGGGCTACACCTTC	CSVVRGGPRGYTF
14	TRBV29-1	TRBD1	NA	TRBJ2-5	TGCAGCGTTGGAAAGGGGACAGGGCAAGAGACCCAGTACTTC	CSVGKGTGQETQYF
13	TRBV6-1	NA	NA	TRBJ1-4	TGTGCTTCACGGACCGACGAGTTCGAAAAACTGTTTTTT	CASRTDEFEKLFF
13	TRBV5-1	NA	few	TRBJ2-1	TGCGCCAGCAGCCTTAGCAGAGACAATGAGCAGTTCTTC	CASSLSRDNEQFF
14	TRBV7-8	NA	NA	TRBJ1-1	TGTGCCAGCAGCTTAGTAGGGGACAACACTGAAGCTTTCTTT	CASSLVGDNTEAFF
14	TRBV18	TRBD1	few	TRBJ1-2	TGTGCCAGCTCACCGGAGGGACAGGGGAGCGGCTACACCTTC	CASSPEGQGSGYTF
12	TRBV10-2	TRBD1	few	TRBJ2-7	TGCGCCAGCAGGGACAGGGTCTACGAGCAGTACTTC	CASRDRVYEQYF
19	TRBV7-3	TRBD2	NA	TRBJ2-2	TGTGCCAGCAGCTTAATGGTAGCGGGAGGGCAGGGTGTCGCCGGGGAGCTGTTTTTT	CASSLMVAGGQGVAGELFF
16	TRBV5-1	TRBD2	NA	TRBJ2-1	TGCGCCAGCAGCCTCGGGCTAGCGGGAGGAGTCGATGAGCAGTTCTTC	CASSLGLAGGVDEQFF
16	TRBV23-1	NA	NA	TRBJ1-2	TGCGCCAGCAGACGTCCCCGGGACAAGACGAGCTATGGCTACACCTTC	CASRRPRDKTSYGYTF
16	TRBV4-1	TRBD2	NA	TRBJ2-1	TGCGCCAGCAGCCCTCGGACTAGCGGACTCTACAATGAGCAGTTCTTC	CASSPRTSGLYNEQFF
11	TRBV29-1	NA	once	TRBJ1-1	TGCAGTGCTGCGGGGAACACTGAAGCTTTCTTT	CSAAGNTEAFF
15	TRBV27	TRBD2	NA	TRBJ2-7	TGTGCCAGCAGTTTATCCGGGACTAGCGGCCACGAGCAGTACTTC	CASSLSGTSGHEQYF
16	TRBV10-1	NA	NA	TRBJ1-1	TGCGCCAGCAGTGAATCCGTCACAGGGAGGATCACTGAAGCTTTCTTT	CASSESVTGRITEAFF
13	TRBV28	NA	few	TRBJ1-3	TGTGCCAGCAGTTTAAACGCAGGGTTCACCATATATTTT	CASSLNAGFTIYF
17	TRBV4-1	TRBD2	NA	TRBJ2-7	TGCGCCAGCAGCCACACCCCTAGCGGGAGAGGGACCTACGAGCAGTACTTC	CASSHTPSGRGTYEQYF